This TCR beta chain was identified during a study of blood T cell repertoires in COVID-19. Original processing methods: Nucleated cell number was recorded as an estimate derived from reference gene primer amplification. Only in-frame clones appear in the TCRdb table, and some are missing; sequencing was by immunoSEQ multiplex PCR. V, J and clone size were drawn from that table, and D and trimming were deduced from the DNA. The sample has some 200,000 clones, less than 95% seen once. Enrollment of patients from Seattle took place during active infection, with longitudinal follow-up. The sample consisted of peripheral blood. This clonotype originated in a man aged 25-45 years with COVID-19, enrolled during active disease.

CDR3 DNA: TGTGCCAGCAGCTACCCCGGGTGGGATACGCAGTATTTT. Its translation is CASSYPGWDTQYF. The chain recombines TRBV12-3 or TRBV12-4 with TRBJ2-3; D remains unclear. CDR3 size: 13 residues. V gave up 6 bases and J gave up 6 bases, with 13 bases separating them.